The 23 T cell receptor beta chains given below trace back to one sample, sequenced in a study of molecular identifiers for immune sequencing clone quantification. TCRdb re-derived calls from the PCR reads in MiXCR, one entry per CDR3 protein. The repertoire holds some 88,000 distinct CDR3 sequences, with roughly a fifth as singletons. Input material: naive CD8+ T cells from blood, with Jurkat cell RNA spiked in. Subset of the sample: FACS-sorted CD8+CD4-CCR7+CD45RA+ naive T cells. The receptors come from a human donor in good health. Some libraries in this study had Jurkat cell RNA spiked in.

This chain uses TRBV11-2 with TRBJ1-2; tentative D call: TRBD1 (5 bases). Trimming stripped 5 bases from V and 6 bases from J, with 16 bases between. Germline assignment: CDR1 SGHAT and CDR2 FQNNGV. The CDR3 sequence is 14 residues long. CDR3 coding DNA: TGTGCCAGCAGCGCGGGACCGAGAGTGAATGGCTACACCTTC. Translation gives CASSAGPRVNGYTF.

This clonotype was seen repeatedly, ten times or more. V usage is TRBV6-1 and J usage is TRBJ1-5; D may be TRBD1 (6 bases). In germline, CDR1 is MNHNS, CDR2 SASEGT. Trimming removed 8 bases from V and 0 bases from J, with 23 bases in between. This CDR3 comprises 18 residues. The CDR3 here is CASAQGWGGLYSNQPQHF. The CDR3 DNA reads as TGTGCCAGCGCCCAAGGGTGGGGGGGGCTATATAGCAATCAGCCCCAGCATTTT.

This clonotype was counted at least ten times. V and J are TRBV5-5 and TRBJ2-3; 8 bases line up with TRBD1. V lost 4 bases to trimming and J lost 2 bases; unmatched junction nucleotides: 12. This CDR3 has 17 amino acids. Germline CDR1 SGHKS, CDR2 YYEKEE (reference sequence). The CDR3 bases are TGTGCCAGCAGCCCGCAAGGACAGGGACAACCCACAGATACGCAGTATTTT. Its protein product is CASSPQGQGQPTDTQYF. Full variable domain (outside the CDR3, taken from reference TRBV5-5 and TRBJ2-3): DAGVTQSPTHLIKTRGQQVTLRCSPISGHKSVSWYQQVLGQGPQFIFQYYEKEERGRGNFPDRFSARQFPNYSSELNVNALLLGDSALYLCASSPQGQGQPTDTQYFGPGTRLTVL.

In DNA, the CDR3 is TGTGCCAGCAGTACCGGGACAGGGTTTGGCAATCAGCCCCAGCATTTT. Translated, it gives CASSTGTGFGNQPQHF. The chain uses TRBV6-2 or TRBV6-3 and TRBJ1-5; 9 nucleotides agree with TRBD1. The germline V gene has CDR1 MNHEY and CDR2 SVGEGT. This CDR3 contains 16 residues. The ends lost 5 bases at V and 2 bases at J; junction bases unmatched: 7.

This clonotype was counted only a few times. The V call is TRBV3-1, the J call TRBJ2-7; D may be TRBD2 (6 bases). This CDR3 has 14 amino acids. V was shortened by 4 bases and J by 2 bases, with 12 bases between the two germline ends. Germline CDR1 and CDR2: LGHDT and YNNKEL (reference sequence). The CDR3 is CASSRVAATYEQYF. The CDR3 DNA follows: TGTGCCAGCAGCCGGGTAGCGGCAACCTACGAGCAGTACTTC.

In this sample, this clonotype turned up many times. J is TRBJ2-7 and V is TRBV4-3, with D perhaps matching TRBD1 (5 bases). CDR1 and CDR2 (germline): LGHNA, YSLEER. There are 15 residues in the CDR3. V lost 2 bases, J lost 4 bases, and 15 bases lay in between. The CDR3 sequence: CASSQSGQAPYEQYF. Written as DNA, the CDR3 is TGCGCCAGCAGCCAATCTGGACAAGCTCCATACGAGCAGTACTTC.

This clonotype has a single count. This may be a read error, as it is one base from a much larger clone. CDR3 coding DNA: TGCGCCAGCAGCCAAGTGCTGTCCAGGGTCGCCTACGAGCAGTACTTC. Residues: CASSQVLSRVAYEQYF. This sequence joins TRBV4-1 and TRBJ2-7, with D tentatively TRBD1 (5 bases). V shed 1 base and J shed 2 bases, with 15 bases lying between them. The CDR3 spans 16 residues. Germline V gene data show CDR1 as MGHRA and CDR2 as YSYEKL.

This chain connects TRBV14 to TRBJ2-3; TRBD2 agrees at 10 bases. The germline V gene has CDR1 SGHDN and CDR2 FVKESK. This CDR3 is 15 amino acids long. V lost 0 bases and J lost 5; bases outside the gene matches: 2. The DNA of the CDR3 is TGTGCCAGCAGCCAAGAAGCGGGAGGGGTAGATACGCAGTATTTT. Translation: CASSQEAGGVDTQYF.

In this sample, this clonotype turned up many times. V usage is TRBV5-4 and J usage is TRBJ1-1, with TRBD1 identical over 8 bases. This CDR3 has 15 residues. Germline V gives CDR1 SGHNT, CDR2 YYREEE (reference sequence). The V gene end was trimmed by 0 bases and the J gene end by 5 bases; junction bases not matched to a gene: 6. The CDR3: CASSLATGDATEAFF. DNA of the CDR3: TGTGCCAGCAGCTTGGCGACAGGGGATGCGACTGAAGCTTTCTTT.

A word on this clonotype: This may be a read error, as it is one base from a much larger clone. The genes are TRBV7-2 and TRBJ2-7, with D perhaps TRBD1 (5 bases). Germline V gene data show CDR1 as SGHTA and CDR2 as FQGNSA. This CDR3 is 13 amino acids long. V was cut by 4 bases and J by 9 bases, with 16 bases left in between. This chain's CDR3 is CASSSATVAGQYF. CDR3 DNA sequence: TGTGCCAGCAGCTCAGCGACAGTCGCCGGGCAGTACTTC.

This clonotype was seen a handful of times. The chain carries TRBV19 and TRBJ2-1; 9 nucleotides align to TRBD1. CDR1 is LNHDA, CDR2 SQIVND, per germline (reference sequence). This CDR3 contains 17 residues. J gave up 5 bases and V 3 bases, and 11 bases lay outside the gene matches. The CDR3 DNA reads as TGTGCCAGTAGTATTCTCACCGGGACAGGGATACACAATGAGCAGTTCTTC. Amino acids: CASSILTGTGIHNEQFF.

Notes on this clonotype: A much more abundant neighbour one base away suggests this may be a read error. The rearrangement joins TRBV5-1 to TRBJ2-3; D is perhaps TRBD2 (6 bases). The CDR3 loop spans 16 amino acids. The V end was cut by 0 bases, the J end by 0 bases, with 11 bases between. Germline V CDR1 and CDR2: SGHRS, YFSETQ. The CDR3 reads CASSLEISGSTDTQYF. CDR3 DNA: TGCGCCAGCAGCTTGGAGATTAGCGGTAGCACAGATACGCAGTATTTT. The variable domain in full, with the rest retrieved from reference TRBV5-1 and TRBJ2-3, is KAGVTQTPRYLIKTRGQQVTLSCSPISGHRSVSWYQQTPGQGLQFLFEYFSETQRNKGNFPGRFSGRQFSNSRSEMNVSTLELGDSALYLCASSLEISGSTDTQYFGPGTRLTVL.

This clonotype has only a few counts. The gene calls are TRBV12-5 and TRBJ2-3; 11 nucleotides align to TRBD2. The CDR3 has 17 amino acids. Germline-derived CDR1 and CDR2 are LGHNT and FRNRAP. V trimming: 6 bases; J trimming: 1 base; junction bases outside the gene matches: 9. The DNA for the CDR3 is TGTGCTAGTGGCCCCCCTAGCGGGAGGAGGGGCACAGATACGCAGTATTTT. Its translation: CASGPPSGRRGTDTQYF.

This clonotype was detected a few times. This chain links TRBV6-5 with TRBJ2-1; perhaps D is TRBD1 or TRBD2 (5 bases each). V was clipped by 6 bases and J by 9 bases, with 12 bases between them. CDR1 and CDR2 from the germline V gene are MNHEY and SVGAGI. The CDR3 contains 12 residues. The CDR3 DNA follows: TGTGCCAGCAGCTCCGACGGGGCTGAGCAGTTCTTC. Translation: CASSSDGAEQFF.

The chain recombines TRBV5-5 with TRBJ1-5; D may be TRBD1 (6 bases). Between the trimmed V and J ends, which lost 0 bases and 1 base, there was a span of 11 bases. Germline CDR1 and CDR2: SGHKS and YYEKEE (reference sequence). This CDR3 is built from 16 residues. The CDR3 is CASSLVGGGSNQPQHF. DNA of the CDR3: TGTGCCAGCAGCTTGGTGGGGGGCGGGAGCAATCAGCCCCAGCATTTT.

The chain joins TRBV19 to TRBJ2-1, with no clear D. Germline V gives CDR1 LNHDA, CDR2 SQIVND (reference sequence). The CDR3 loop spans 14 amino acids. The V end was cut by 5 bases, the J end by 1 base, with 9 bases between. The CDR3 sequence is CASSYMGSYNEQFF. DNA for the CDR3: TGTGCCAGTAGTTACATGGGATCCTACAATGAGCAGTTCTTC.

There are many counts of this clonotype. The gene calls are TRBV11-2 and TRBJ2-5; weak D call: TRBD2 (5 bases). The germline V gene encodes CDR1 SGHAT and CDR2 FQNNGV. CDR3 length: 17 residues. V was cut by 6 bases and J by 1 base, with 21 bases left in between. This chain's CDR3 is CASRIVSGRDIQETQYF. Here the CDR3 DNA reads TGTGCCAGCAGGATTGTATCGGGCCGGGATATCCAAGAGACCCAGTACTTC. The variable domain in full, completed from reference TRBV11-2 and TRBJ2-5, reads EAGVAQSPRYKIIEKRQSVAFWCNPISGHATLYWYQQILGQGPKLLIQFQNNGVVDDSQLPKDRFSAERLKGVDSTLKIQPAKLEDSAVYLCASRIVSGRDIQETQYFGPGTRLLVL.

Details on this clonotype: A much larger clone is a single base away; this may be a read error. This chain uses TRBV5-1 with TRBJ2-2, with 10 bases that match TRBD1. This CDR3 comprises 16 residues. The germline gives CDR1 SGHRS, CDR2 YFSETQ. The CDR3 loop reads CASSYGTGANTGELLF. CDR3 DNA sequence: TGCGCCAGCAGCTACGGGACAGGGGCTAACACCGGGGAGCTGCTTTTT.

Turning to this clonotype: A much more abundant neighbour one base away suggests this may be a read error. This rearrangement joins TRBV20-1 to TRBJ2-7; the D gene is possibly TRBD2 (6 bases). Germline CDR1 and CDR2: DFQATT and SNEGSKA (reference sequence). The CDR3 consists of 13 residues. The CDR3 bases are TGCAGTGCCCGGAATATCCAGGACTACGGGCAGTACTTC. It yields the protein CSARNIQDYGQYF.

V is TRBV4-1 and J is TRBJ1-1, with no clear D. Germline values: CDR1 MGHRA, CDR2 YSYEKL. V was clipped by 3 bases and J by 1 base, with 6 bases between them. This CDR3 spans 13 amino acids. CDR3 DNA: TGCGCCAGCAGCCAGCAGAGGAACACTGAAGCTTTCTTT. Residues: CASSQQRNTEAFF.

This clonotype was observed many times. This sequence joins TRBV4-3 and TRBJ2-5, with TRBD1 identical over 9 bases. This CDR3 region has 15 residues. After removal of 3 bases from V and 6 bases from J, the junction contained 8 bases not matched to a gene. Germline V CDR1 and CDR2: LGHNA, YSLEER. CDR3 amino acids: CASSQFTGGEKTQYF. Written as DNA, the CDR3 is TGCGCCAGCAGCCAGTTCACAGGGGGCGAAAAGACCCAGTACTTC.

This clonotype was detected ten times or more. The V call is TRBV27, the J call TRBJ2-7; either TRBD1 or TRBD2 may fit D (5 bases each). Looked up from germline, CDR1 is MNHEY and CDR2 is SMNVEV (reference sequence). The CDR3 has 13 residues. V was clipped by 3 bases and J by 3 bases, with 9 bases between them. CDR3 sequence: CASSLGPDYEQYF. As DNA, the CDR3 is TGTGCCAGCAGTTTGGGACCCGACTACGAGCAGTACTTC.

In nucleotides, the CDR3 is TGCGCCAGCAGCCTTAGGACAGGTATTGACGAGCAGTACTTC. Translation gives CASSLRTGIDEQYF. The rearrangement links TRBV4-3 to TRBJ2-7, with 7 bases lining up with TRBD1. CDR3 length: 14 residues. Germline loops: CDR1 LGHNA, CDR2 YSLEER. Losses at the gene ends were 4 bases for V and 5 bases for J; bases not matched to a gene: 8.